This T cell receptor beta chain was sequenced for a study of response to subunit inactivated influenza vaccine. TCRdb redid the calling of the RT-PCR reads with MiXCR, one entry per CDR3 protein. This sample has around 530,000 distinct CDR3 sequences, with 15% to 20% found just once. V was pared by 3 bases and J by 3 bases, with 11 bases between. Per germline, CDR1 DFQATT and CDR2 SNEGSKA (reference sequence). The CDR3 length is 14 residues. Of note for this clonotype: Its antigen remains unidentified.

Whole-study results and caveats: It was suggested by the authors that few new T cells are recruited by each seasonal influenza vaccination.

This TCR was sampled from a man aged 50-75 years who received an inactivated influenza vaccine. The chain is built from TRBV20-1 and TRBJ2-2, with a possible D match to TRBD1 (5 bases). The input for sequencing was CD4+ T cells sorted from PBMCs, taken 23 to 25 months after vaccination. Here the CDR3 reads CSASIGADTGELFF. CDR3 nucleotides: TGCAGTGCTAGTATAGGGGCTGACACCGGGGAGCTGTTTTTT.